The T cell receptor beta chain described here comes from a study of T cell responses to AZD1222 COVID-19 vaccine. The repertoire was sequenced with immunoSEQ multiplex PCR; TCRdb's copy has only in-frame clones and lacks some. The sample yields 120,000 or so clones, over 75% seen once. The sample holds a few counts of this clone. Germline CDR1 and CDR2: SEHNR and FQNEAQ (reference sequence). V was clipped by 1 base and J by 7 bases; unmatched bases: 3. CDR3 length: 16 residues. The chain joins TRBV7-9 to TRBJ1-6; 11 nucleotides align to TRBD1. This TCR was recovered from an adult in good health. Sequencing used peripheral blood, obtained on day 0 of AZD1222 vaccination. In nucleotides, the CDR3 is TGTGCCAGCAGCTTAGTAGGACAGGGGGCGAATTCACCCCTCCACTTT. This translates into CASSLVGQGANSPLHF.